The rows below give T cell receptor beta chains drawn from one sample of a study of OX40 agonist ivuxolimab in advanced cancers. Assay: immunoSEQ multiplex PCR; the TCRdb copy retains only in-frame clones and omits some. The sample holds 30,000 to 40,000 clones, 70% to 85% seen once. The specimen was CD4+ or CD8+ T cells sorted from blood, collected in a trial of the OX40 agonist ivuxolimab. The receptors stem from an adult with an advanced solid tumor such as melanoma, head and neck, liver or kidney cancer. Both conserved end residues are part of each CDR3. The order of the fields is V gene, J gene, clone size, D gene, CDR3 DNA, CDR3 protein. The D gene is left open where the match is weak. Size is omitted from some rows. Given values are once, few, many or a class for expanded clones.

>TRBV19|TRBJ2-7|NA|TRBD1
TGTGCCAGTAGTATGGGGACAGGGTACGACGAGCAGTACTTC
CASSMGTGYDEQYF
>TRBV7-8|TRBJ2-7|NA|NA
TGTGCCAGCAGCTTAGCCGACGCAGGGCCCCACTCCTACGAGCAGTACTTC
CASSLADAGPHSYEQYF
>TRBV19|TRBJ2-1|once|TRBD2
TGTGCCAGTAGTCCGGGACTAGCGGATTACAATGAGCAGTTCTTC
CASSPGLADYNEQFF
>TRBV7-9|TRBJ1-4|NA|NA
TGTGCCAGCAGCTTATCCCAACAGGGAGAGAATGAAAAACTGTTTTTT
CASSLSQQGENEKLFF
>TRBV4-1|TRBJ2-4|NA|NA
TGCGCCAGCAGTCAGGAGGAAATATGGGGGCTAGCCAAAAACATTCAGTACTTC
CASSQEEIWGLAKNIQYF
>TRBV11-3|TRBJ2-1|NA|NA
TGTGCCAGCAGAAACCGGGACCCGGGCAATGAGCAGTTCTTC
CASRNRDPGNEQFF
>TRBV25-1|TRBJ2-7|NA|TRBD1
TGTGCCAGCAGTCACAGGGGGTTGGTCGAGCAGTACTTC
CASSHRGLVEQYF
>TRBV5-1|TRBJ1-1|NA|NA
TGCGCCAGCAGCTTGGTGGACGGCACTGAAGCTTTCTTT
CASSLVDGTEAFF
>TRBV4-3|TRBJ2-7|NA|NA
TGCGCCAGCAGCCAAGATCTGGCCACGAGCTACGAGCAGTACTTC
CASSQDLATSYEQYF
>TRBV11-3|TRBJ1-4|once|NA
TGTGCCAGCAGCGGAGATGGTGGGGTAAAACTGTTTTTT
CASSGDGGVKLFF
>TRBV6-6|TRBJ1-1|NA|NA
TGTGCCAGCTTCTCCCCACCTCGGCGGGCTTTCTTT
CASFSPPRRAFF
>TRBV4-3|TRBJ2-7|NA|TRBD2
TGCGCCAGCAGCCAAGATGTTTCGGGGGGGCCTCCCTACGAGCAGTACTTC
CASSQDVSGGPPYEQYF
>TRBV7-2|TRBJ1-4|NA|NA
TGTGCCAGCAGCTTAGAAGGGGTTTGGGGACCCTTGAATGAAAAACTGTTTTTT
CASSLEGVWGPLNEKLFF
>TRBV13|TRBJ2-3|NA|NA
TGTGCCAGCAGCGACAGACGGAGCACAGATACGCAGTATTTT
CASSDRRSTDTQYF
>TRBV29-1|TRBJ1-2|NA|NA
TGCAGCGTCAACACCGACAGTTACTATGGCTACACCTTC
CSVNTDSYYGYTF
>TRBV6-5|TRBJ2-7|NA|NA
TGTGCCAGCAGTTACTCCGACTCCTACGAGCAGTACTTC
CASSYSDSYEQYF
>TRBV29-1|TRBJ2-3|NA|NA
TGCAGCGTTGAAGATCCGGGGGAGGATTATACGCAGTATTTT
CSVEDPGEDYTQYF
>TRBV7-9|TRBJ2-2|NA|NA
TGTGCCAGCAGCCGCACCGGGGAGCTGTTTTTT
CASSRTGELFF
>TRBV11-2|TRBJ2-6|NA|NA
TGTGCCAGCAGCCAAGACAACTCTGGGGCCAACGTCCTGACTTTC
CASSQDNSGANVLTF
>TRBV6-1|TRBJ2-7|NA|NA
TGTGCCAGCAGTGGGGCCTGGAATCCGCCGGGGGACGTCTACGAGCAGTACTTC
CASSGAWNPPGDVYEQYF
>TRBV28|TRBJ2-7|NA|NA
TGTGCCAGCAGTTTTTATCGGCTAGCTGAAACCTACGAGCAGTACTTC
CASSFYRLAETYEQYF
>TRBV5-6|TRBJ2-1|NA|TRBD2
TGTGCCAGCAGCTTGGCGGCTAGCGGGAGTCTCGGGGAGCAGTTCTTC
CASSLAASGSLGEQFF
>TRBV2|TRBJ2-7|once|NA
TGTGCCAGCAGGTCCCACGAGCAGTACTTC
CASRSHEQYF
>TRBV7-6|TRBJ2-7|NA|TRBD1
TGTGCCAGCAGCTTAGAAGACAGGGCTCGAAACGAGCAGTACTTC
CASSLEDRARNEQYF
>TRBV4-3|TRBJ2-7|NA|TRBD1
TGCGCCAGCAGCCAGTGGGACAGGGGAGCCTACGAGCAGTACTTC
CASSQWDRGAYEQYF
>TRBV7-2|TRBJ1-4|NA|TRBD1
TGTGCCAGCAGCTTTAACCCAATACAGGGGCTAAATGAAAAACTGTTTTTT
CASSFNPIQGLNEKLFF
>TRBV9|TRBJ2-1|NA|TRBD1
TGTGCCAGCAGCGGCGACCCGGGACAGGGGAACAATGAGCAGTTCTTC
CASSGDPGQGNNEQFF
>TRBV13|TRBJ2-1|NA|NA
TGTGCCAGCAGCTTAGGGCTAGACGGCGTCAATGAGCAGTTCTTC
CASSLGLDGVNEQFF
>TRBV7-2|TRBJ1-2|medium-sized|TRBD1
TGTGCCAGCAGCATCTGGACAGGGGATACGTCCTATGGCTACACCTTC
CASSIWTGDTSYGYTF
>TRBV7-9|TRBJ2-1|NA|TRBD2
TGTGCCAGCAGCGTAGGGACTAGCGGGAACAATGAGCAGTTCTTC
CASSVGTSGNNEQFF
>TRBV11-2|TRBJ2-1|NA|TRBD2
TGTGCCAGCACGGGTAGCGGGGTGAAACTTTACAATGAGCAGTTCTTC
CASTGSGVKLYNEQFF
>TRBV11-3|TRBJ2-4|NA|NA
TGTGCCAGCAGCTTAGTCCAGGACCTAGCCAAAAACATTCAGTACTTC
CASSLVQDLAKNIQYF
>TRBV7-6|TRBJ2-7|NA|NA
TGTGCCAGCATGTCGGCGGGTTTCGAGCAGTACTTC
CASMSAGFEQYF
>TRBV6-5|TRBJ2-3|NA|TRBD1
TGTGCCAGCAGTTCCGAGGACAGGGGTACAGATACGCAGTATTTT
CASSSEDRGTDTQYF
>TRBV19|TRBJ2-3|NA|NA
TGTGCCAGTAGTATCCAGAGCACAGATACGCAGTATTTT
CASSIQSTDTQYF
>TRBV19|TRBJ2-3|NA|NA
TGTGCCAGTAGAACTCTGGGCTATAGCACAGATACGCAGTATTTT
CASRTLGYSTDTQYF
>TRBV11-1|TRBJ2-7|NA|NA
TGTGCCAGCAGCCCCAAATCGTATCAGTACGAGCAGTACTTC
CASSPKSYQYEQYF
>TRBV28|TRBJ1-1|NA|NA
TGTGCCAGCAGTACGGGCACTGAAGCTTTCTTT
CASSTGTEAFF
>TRBV9|TRBJ2-5|NA|TRBD1
TGTGCCAGCAGCGTAGAGGGGACAGTGCAAGAGACCCAGTACTTC
CASSVEGTVQETQYF
>TRBV6-1|TRBJ1-1|NA|NA
TGTGCCAGCAGTGAAACGGGCATTGGGACTGAAGCTTTCTTT
CASSETGIGTEAFF
>TRBV6-6|TRBJ1-1|NA|NA
TGTGCCAGCAGTTACACGGGGGTCACTGAAGCTTTCTTT
CASSYTGVTEAFF
>TRBV27|TRBJ2-7|NA|TRBD2
TGTGCCAGCGCCCTGAGGGCGGGGGTGGACGAGCAGTACTTC
CASALRAGVDEQYF
>TRBV19|TRBJ1-1|NA|NA
TGTGCCAGTAGTACCTCCCTTACAGAGACTGAAGCTTTCTTT
CASSTSLTETEAFF
>TRBV28|TRBJ2-1|NA|TRBD2
TGTGCCAGCAGTTTATGGGCTAGCGGGAGTGATGAGCAGTTCTTC
CASSLWASGSDEQFF
>TRBV28|TRBJ1-2|NA|NA
TGTGCCAGCAGTCTCCCCCCGACAGTCAACTATGGCTACACCTTC
CASSLPPTVNYGYTF
>TRBV7-6|TRBJ1-1|few|NA
TGTGCCAGCAGCCCAACGTGGAACACTGAAGCTTTCTTT
CASSPTWNTEAFF
>TRBV27|TRBJ2-7|NA|TRBD2
TGTGCCAGCGCCCTGAGGGCGGGGGTGGACGAGCAGTACTTC
CASALRAGVDEQYF
>TRBV5-4|TRBJ2-2|NA|NA
TGTGCCAGCTTCCTGAGGGGAACCGGGGAGCTGTTTTTT
CASFLRGTGELFF
>TRBV5-4|TRBJ2-1|few|TRBD2
TGTGCCAGCAGCGGCGGGAGCGGGGCAATACAGCAGTTCTTC
CASSGGSGAIQQFF
>TRBV18|TRBJ2-7|NA|NA
TGTGCCAGCTCCCCGAGTCACAGCCCCTACGAGCAGTACTTC
CASSPSHSPYEQYF
>TRBV28|TRBJ2-6|NA|NA
TGTGCCAGCAGCACCCCCCGGGACTCCAAATCTGGGGCCAACGTCCTGACTTTC
CASSTPRDSKSGANVLTF
>TRBV5-6|TRBJ1-2|NA|NA
TGTGCCAGCCACGGAGGGGATAACTATGGCTACACCTTC
CASHGGDNYGYTF
>TRBV5-4|TRBJ1-2|NA|NA
TGTGCCAGCAGCTTGTATCAGGGCGAAGGCTACACCTTC
CASSLYQGEGYTF
>TRBV28|TRBJ2-7|NA|NA
TGTGCCAGCAGTTTACCAGGGAGCGCCTACGAGCAGTACTTC
CASSLPGSAYEQYF
>TRBV5-4|TRBJ2-7|NA|TRBD1
TGTGCCAGCAGCCAGATACAGGGGGCTTCCTACGAGCAGTACTTC
CASSQIQGASYEQYF
>TRBV28|TRBJ2-7|NA|NA
TGTGCCAGCAGTTTTGGGCGCTACGAGCAGTACTTC
CASSFGRYEQYF